This TCR beta chain was profiled in a study of tumor-infiltrating lymphocytes in primary liver carcinoma. Study-level findings and limits: Tumor region pairs shared more overlap than did tumor-adjacent and tumor-blood pairs. Tumors carried a top-250-clone fraction significantly exceeding that of blood (p = 0.039).

A constant-region primer served to make TCR beta cDNA from about 530 ng total RNA. TCR beta libraries came from three nested multiplex PCR rounds using slightly modified ARM-PCR. For around 11 cycles apiece, the opening two PCR rounds ran with TRBV1-TRBV30 forward primers and a C-beta reverse primer. TCRdb fed the multiplex PCR reads into MiXCR, producing one record per CDR3 protein. Of 52,000 or so distinct CDR3 sequences detected, about 80% appear once; the ten largest clones hold 24%. The CDR3 spans 14 residues. As concerns this clonotype: Antigen unknown. One end of the junction fails to match germline, which may point to a read error.

Unsorted bulk tissue of roughly 18-32 mg yielded co-extracted RNA and DNA. The chain is built from TRBV12-3 or TRBV12-4 and TRBJ1-5, with D hard to call. This receptor was identified in a middle-aged man with primary liver carcinoma and hepatitis B virus infection. Sequencing was carried out using liver tumor tissue from sampling region 5. Specified subset: tumor region T5, tumor centre. CDR3 sequence (DNA): TGTGCCAGCAGTTTCTCGTGGCCCAATCAGCCCCATCATTTT. This gives the protein CASSFSWPNQPHHF.